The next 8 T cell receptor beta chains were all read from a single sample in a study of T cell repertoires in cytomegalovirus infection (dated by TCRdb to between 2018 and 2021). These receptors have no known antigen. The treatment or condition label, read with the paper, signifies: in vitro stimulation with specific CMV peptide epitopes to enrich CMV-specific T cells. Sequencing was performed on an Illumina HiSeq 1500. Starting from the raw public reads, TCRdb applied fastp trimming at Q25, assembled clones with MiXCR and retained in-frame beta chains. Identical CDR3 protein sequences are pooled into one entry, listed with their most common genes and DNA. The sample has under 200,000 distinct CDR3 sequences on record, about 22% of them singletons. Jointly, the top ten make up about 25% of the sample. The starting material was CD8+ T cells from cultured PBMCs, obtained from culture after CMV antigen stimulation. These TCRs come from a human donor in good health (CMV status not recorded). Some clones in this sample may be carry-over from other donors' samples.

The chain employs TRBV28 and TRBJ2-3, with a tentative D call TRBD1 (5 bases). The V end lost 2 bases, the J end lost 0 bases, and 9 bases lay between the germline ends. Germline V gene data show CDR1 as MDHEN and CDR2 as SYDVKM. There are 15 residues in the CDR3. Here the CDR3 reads CASSLGALSTDTQYF. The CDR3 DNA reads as TGTGCCAGCAGTTTAGGGGCGCTTAGCACAGATACGCAGTATTTT.

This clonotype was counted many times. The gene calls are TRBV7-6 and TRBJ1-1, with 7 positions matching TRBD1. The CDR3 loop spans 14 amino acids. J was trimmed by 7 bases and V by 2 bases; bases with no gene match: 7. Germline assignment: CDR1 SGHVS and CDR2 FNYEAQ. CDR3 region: CASSLYTGTVEAFF. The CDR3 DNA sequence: TGTGCCAGCAGCTTATACACCGGGACAGTTGAAGCTTTCTTT.

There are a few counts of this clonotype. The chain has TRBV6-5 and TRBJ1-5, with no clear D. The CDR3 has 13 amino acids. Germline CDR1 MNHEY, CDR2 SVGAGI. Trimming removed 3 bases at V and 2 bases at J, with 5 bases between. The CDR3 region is CASSYGGNQPQHF. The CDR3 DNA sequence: TGTGCCAGCAGTTATGGGGGCAATCAGCCCCAGCATTTT.

The CDR3 sequence is CASSLRGRTYEQYF. In DNA, the CDR3 is TGTGCCAGCAGTTTAAGGGGCAGGACCTACGAGCAGTACTTC. The rearrangement uses TRBV12-3 or TRBV12-4 and TRBJ2-7; tentative D call: TRBD1 (5 bases). The CDR3 totals 14 residues. The V end was cut by 2 bases, the J end by 2 bases, with 10 bases between.

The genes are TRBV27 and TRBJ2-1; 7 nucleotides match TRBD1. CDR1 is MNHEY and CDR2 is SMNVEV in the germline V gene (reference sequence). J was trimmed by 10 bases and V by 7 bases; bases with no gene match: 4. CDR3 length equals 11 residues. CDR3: CASKGAQEQFF. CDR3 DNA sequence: TGTGCCAGCAAGGGGGCACAGGAGCAGTTCTTC.

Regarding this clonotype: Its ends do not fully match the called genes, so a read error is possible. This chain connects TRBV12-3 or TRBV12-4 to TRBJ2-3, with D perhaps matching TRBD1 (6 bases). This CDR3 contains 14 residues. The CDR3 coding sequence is TGTGCTAGCAGTGGGGGACATCTCACAGATACGCAGTATTTT. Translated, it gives CASSGGHLTDTQYF.

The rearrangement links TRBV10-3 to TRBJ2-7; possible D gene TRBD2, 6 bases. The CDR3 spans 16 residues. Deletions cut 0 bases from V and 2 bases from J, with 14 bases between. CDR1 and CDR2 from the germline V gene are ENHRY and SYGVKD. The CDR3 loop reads CAISESGGALAYEQYF. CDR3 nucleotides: TGTGCCATCAGTGAGTCAGGAGGGGCGCTCGCCTACGAGCAGTACTTC.

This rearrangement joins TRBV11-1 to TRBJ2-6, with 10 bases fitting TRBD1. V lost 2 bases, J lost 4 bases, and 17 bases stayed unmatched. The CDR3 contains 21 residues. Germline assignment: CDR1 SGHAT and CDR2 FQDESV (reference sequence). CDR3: CASSLPLDWDRGVHGANVLTF. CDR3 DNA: TGTGCCAGCAGCTTACCTCTAGATTGGGACAGGGGTGTACACGGGGCCAACGTCCTGACTTTC.